A single sample is the source of the 15 T cell receptor beta chains below, sequenced in a study of T cells in women clearing cervical HPV infection. TCRdb keeps only in-frame clones here, not all; method: immunoSEQ multiplex PCR. This table holds about 26,000 clones. Input material: blood buffy coat. The receptors originated from a woman between 18 and 75 years old with a cervical HPV16 infection that either progressed to CIN3+ or cleared (not recorded which).

Turning to this clone: The read finishes 3 residues shy of the CDR3 end, and the germline J gene is used to complete it. The chain employs TRBV5-1 and TRBJ2-6; D remains ambiguous. The CDR3 is 11 amino acids. Trimming shortened V by 4 bases and J by 8 bases, and 4 bases separated the two germline ends. Germline-derived CDR1 and CDR2 are SGHRS and YFSETQ. The CDR3 DNA, read in part, is TGCGCCAGCAGCCAATCCAACGTC. It encodes CASSQSNV. The CDR3 as a whole reads CASSQSNVLTF.

Regarding this clone: With the read ending 3 residues before the CDR3 end, the germline J gene is used to fill in that end. The V call is TRBV6-1, the J call TRBJ2-1; 9 nucleotides align to TRBD2. The CDR3 loop spans 15 amino acids. V lost 4 bases and J lost 4; bases outside the gene matches: 5. Germline CDR1 MNHNS, CDR2 SASEGT. CDR3 bases read: TGTGCCAGCAGTGCTGCTAGCGGGGCGTACAATGAG. Translated: CASSAASGAYNE. The entire CDR3 sequence reads CASSAASGAYNEQFF.

Notes on this clone: Sequencing ends 3 residues short of the CDR3 end; the germline J gene provides the rest. J is TRBJ1-6 and V is TRBV6-2 or TRBV6-3; 10 bases line up with TRBD1. The germline gives CDR1 MNHEY, CDR2 SVGEGT. The J segment lost 6 bases and the V segment lost 2 bases, leaving 4 bases of the junction unmatched. The CDR3 is 16 residues long. CDR3 sequence reads: CASSYLRTGGNSPLHF. Partial CDR3 DNA: TGTGCCAGCAGTTACCTCCGGACAGGGGGTAATTCACCC.

A word on this clone: The read gets to within 3 residues of the CDR3 end, and the germline J gene fills in the rest. The genes are TRBV7-8 and TRBJ2-5; no definite D call. Trimming stripped 4 bases from V and 5 bases from J, with 8 bases between. This CDR3 comprises 12 residues. Per germline, CDR1 SGHVS and CDR2 FQNEAQ. The CDR3 bases that were read are TGTGCCAGCAGCTCCCGTAGCGAGACC. Translating gives CASSSRSET. The full-length CDR3 reads as CASSSRSETQYF. Using reference TRBV7-8 and TRBJ2-5 for the parts outside the CDR3, the full variable domain is GAGVSQSPRYKVAKRGQDVALRCDPISGHVSLFWYQQALGQGPEFLTYFQNEAQLDKSGLPSDRFFAERPEGSVSTLKIQRTQQEDSAVYLCASSSRSETQYFGPGTRLLVL.

With respect to this clone: The sequence runs out 3 residues before the end of the CDR3; the remainder is reconstructed from the germline J gene. V is TRBV2 and J is TRBJ2-4; possible D gene TRBD1, 5 bases. Germline V lookup: CDR1 SNHLY, CDR2 FYNNEI. The CDR3 spans 15 residues. CDR3 DNA, as far as it was read: TGTGCCAGCAGCGATCACAGGCGCCTTAACTATGGT. Its protein is CASSDHRRLNYG. Given in full, the CDR3 is CASSDHRRLNYGQYF.

Turning to this clone: The CDR3 end lies 3 residues beyond the end of the read and is filled in from the germline J gene. The rearrangement links TRBV12-5 to TRBJ2-1, with D maybe TRBD2 (7 bases). Trimming took 6 bases from V and 8 from J, leaving 17 bases between them. Germline CDR1 LGHNT, CDR2 FRNRAP. The CDR3 runs 14 residues. CDR3 sequence reads: CASGLRGGRDEQFF. The sequenced CDR3 bases are TGTGCTAGTGGACTTAGGGGGGGAAGGGATGAG.

A note on this clone: Read coverage stops 3 residues before the CDR3 terminus; the germline J gene supplies the remainder. The chain employs TRBV7-2 and TRBJ1-1, with no clear D. The CDR3 covers 13 residues. The germline gives CDR1 SGHTA, CDR2 FQGNSA. CDR3 bases read: TGTGCCAGCAGCTTAACTCCGGGTCAGGAA. Translated: CASSLTPGQE. The whole CDR3 is CASSLTPGQEAFF.

Turning to this clone: The read ends 3 residues before the CDR3 terminus; that terminus is restored from the germline J gene. The chain joins TRBV4-1 to TRBJ2-2; 11 nucleotides line up with TRBD2. Germline V gene lookup returns CDR1 MGHRA and CDR2 YSYEKL. Trimming cost V 6 bases and J 7 bases; bases outside gene matches: 10. The CDR3 is made up of 16 amino acids. The DNA read from the CDR3 is TGCGCCAGCAGTCCAAAGATACTAGCGGGGGTCGGGGAG. Its protein is CASSPKILAGVGE. The whole CDR3 protein reads CASSPKILAGVGELFF.

With regard to this clone: With the read ending 3 residues before the CDR3 end, the germline J gene is used to fill in that end. The chain uses TRBV29-1 and TRBJ2-1, with 7 positions matching TRBD1. The trim removed 7 bases at V and 3 bases at J, leaving 15 bases unmatched. The CDR3 covers 16 residues. From germline, CDR1 is SQVTM and CDR2 ANQGSEA. CDR3 protein: CSAEGADLALYNEQFF. Partial CDR3 DNA: TGCAGCGCCGAGGGGGCGGACTTAGCCCTCTACAATGAG.

On this clone: Coverage ceases 3 residues before the CDR3 finishes, and the germline J gene fills in the end. The chain couples TRBV7-9 to TRBJ2-4; D might be TRBD1 (5 bases). The length of the CDR3 is 15 residues. Germline CDR1 reads SEHNR; CDR2 reads FQNEAQ (reference sequence). The sequenced part of the CDR3 DNA is TGTGCCAGCAGCTTAGCCCCCAGGGCCAGCTATGGT. Amino acid sequence: CASSLAPRASYG. The complete CDR3 protein is CASSLAPRASYGQYF. Full variable domain (rest looked up from reference TRBV7-9 and TRBJ2-4): DTGVSQNPRHKITKRGQNVTFRCDPISEHNRLYWYRQTLGQGPEFLTYFQNEAQLEKSRLLSDRFSAERPKGSFSTLEIQRTEQGDSAMYLCASSLAPRASYGQYFGAGTRLSVL.

On this clone itself: The read falls 3 residues short of the CDR3 end, and the missing part is taken from the germline J gene. In the same sample, other DNA sequences code for this CDR3. V and J are TRBV5-4 and TRBJ1-2; 7 nucleotides match TRBD1. The CDR3 runs 13 residues. The germline CDR1 and CDR2 sequences are SGHNT and YYREEE (reference sequence). The CDR3 bases that were read are TGTGCCAGCAGCTGGGACAGAGTCTACGAC. It specifies CASSWDRVYD. The entire CDR3 is CASSWDRVYDYTF. The variable domain in full, with the rest retrieved from reference TRBV5-4 and TRBJ1-2, is ETGVTQSPTHLIKTRGQQVTLRCSSQSGHNTVSWYQQALGQGPQFIFQYYREEENGRGNFPPRFSGLQFPNYSSELNVNALELDDSALYLCASSWDRVYDYTFGSGTRLTVV.

Concerning this clone itself: The read halts 3 residues ahead of the CDR3 end, with the missing end drawn from the germline J gene. The chain carries TRBV19 and TRBJ2-5; 7 positions match TRBD1. V gave up 5 bases and J gave up 5 bases; unmatched junction bases: 23. Germline V gives CDR1 LNHDA, CDR2 SQIVND (reference sequence). This CDR3 comprises 19 residues. This CDR3 is CASSARRQGFLRLGETQYF. The sequenced part of the CDR3 DNA is TGTGCCAGTAGTGCCCGCCGACAGGGTTTTTTGCGACTCGGCGAGACC.

As for this clone: Its ends do not fully match the called genes, so a read error is possible. The read gets to within 3 residues of the CDR3 end, and the germline J gene fills in the rest. The chain recombines TRBV4-2 with TRBJ2-1; TRBD2 agrees at 8 bases. The germline V gene has CDR1 LGHNA and CDR2 YNFKEQ. The CDR3 contains 17 residues. The CDR3 spells CASSQDPIAGGYNEQFF. CDR3 DNA (partial): TGCGCCAGCAGCCAAGATCCCATTGCGGGGGGTTACAATGAG.

Notes on this clone: The read comes to an end 3 residues before the CDR3 does, leaving the germline J gene to fill in the end. The chain links TRBV10-3 to TRBJ1-6; weak D call: TRBD1 (5 bases). CDR1 is ENHRY, CDR2 SYGVKD, per germline. Trimming pared 2 bases from V and 1 base from J, leaving 6 bases between. This CDR3 has 15 amino acids. The sequenced CDR3 bases are TGTGCCATCAGTGAGGAGGGGTCCTATAATTCACCC. The encoded protein is CAISEEGSYNSP. The full-length CDR3 reads as CAISEEGSYNSPLHF.

As concerns this clone: The DNA ends 3 residues before the CDR3 does, and the rest of the CDR3 is filled in from the germline J gene. The chain links TRBV5-1 to TRBJ1-1; tentative D call: TRBD1 (5 bases). Trimming pared 0 bases from V and 0 bases from J, leaving 6 bases between. This CDR3 has 14 residues. Germline CDR1 SGHRS, CDR2 YFSETQ. The CDR3 here is CASSLGGVNTEAFF. Partial CDR3 DNA: TGCGCCAGCAGCTTGGGGGGGGTGAACACTGAA. The full variable domain, its missing parts supplied by reference TRBV5-1 and TRBJ1-1, is KAGVTQTPRYLIKTRGQQVTLSCSPISGHRSVSWYQQTPGQGLQFLFEYFSETQRNKGNFPGRFSGRQFSNSRSEMNVSTLELGDSALYLCASSLGGVNTEAFFGQGTRLTVV.